Presented here are 20 T cell receptor beta chains from one specimen sequenced in a study of beta chain features in type 1 diabetes (dated by TCRdb to the late 2010s). Library preparation employed the immunoSEQ multiplex PCR assay. All of the isolated RNA was reverse transcribed with the High Capacity cDNA Reverse Transcription Kit, so expressed TCRB transcripts were sequenced. TCRdb obtained this table from immuneACCESS and retained in-frame rearrangements with V and J assigned. These tables miss some clones; where compared with another copy, unresolved V genes account for less than half of the shortfall, and the remainder is unexplained. This sample is represented by roughly 180,000 clones; 7.8% of them were singletons. The leading ten clones occupy 0.94% of the sample. Their antigens are not known. What the work shows at the level of the full study, not this receptor alone: Type 1 diabetes patients showed a moderate but significant shortening of TCRB CDR3 length in all four CD4+ subsets.

The source material was central memory CD4+ T cells from blood. These receptors were obtained from a middle-aged woman with type 1 diabetes.

Note on this clone: An end of the junction does not agree with germline; a read error may underlie this. The CDR3 spells CASSVQQGNGIF. As DNA, the CDR3 is TGTGCCAGCAGTGTACAACAGGGGAATGGCATCTTT. V and J are TRBV28 and TRBJ1-1; TRBD1 agrees at 7 bases. Per germline, CDR1 MDHEN and CDR2 SYDVKM. This CDR3 comprises 12 residues.

The chain is built from TRBV19 and TRBJ1-5; D is possibly TRBD1 (6 bases). The germline CDR1 and CDR2 sequences are LNHDA and SQIVND (reference sequence). The CDR3 consists of 15 residues. The ends were cut back, 4 bases at V and 11 bases at J, with 21 bases in the middle. CDR3 region: CASSSLARGRWAQHF. CDR3 nucleotides: TGTGCCAGTAGTAGCCTGGCCAGGGGCCGATGGGCCCAGCATTTT.

The table lists this clone with a few counts. The chain links TRBV5-1 to TRBJ2-3; tentative D call: TRBD1 (6 bases). Looked up from germline, CDR1 is SGHRS and CDR2 is YFSETQ. V lost 1 base and J 0 bases, leaving 9 bases between the germline ends. CDR3 length: 15 residues. The CDR3 DNA sequence: TGCGCCAGCAGCTTGCTACAGGGTAGCACAGATACGCAGTATTTT. As protein: CASSLLQGSTDTQYF.

V is TRBV5-1 and J is TRBJ2-7; TRBD1 matches at 7 bases. The V gene's germline CDR1 is SGHRS and CDR2 YFSETQ. Trimming cost V 3 bases and J 2 bases; bases outside gene matches: 8. The CDR3 contains 15 residues. CDR3 bases: TGCGCCAGCAGCTCTACAGGGGACCCAGCCTACGAGCAGTACTTC. Translated, it gives CASSSTGDPAYEQYF.

The chain couples TRBV7-9 to TRBJ2-7; D may be TRBD1 (5 bases). The CDR3 covers 13 residues. CDR1 is SEHNR, CDR2 FQNEAQ, per germline (reference sequence). The germline V and J ends were trimmed by 2 bases and 5 bases, with 10 bases remaining between them. CDR3 protein: CASSLQGNNEQYF. CDR3 in DNA: TGTGCCAGCAGCTTACAGGGAAATAACGAGCAGTACTTC.

This clone was observed at least ten times. This chain links TRBV14 with TRBJ2-6; unclear D gene. The CDR3 loop spans 15 amino acids. The germline CDR1 and CDR2 sequences are SGHDN and FVKESK. V dropped 1 base and J dropped 0 bases, with 4 bases sitting between them. The CDR3 sequence: CASSQVSSGANVLTF. The CDR3, as DNA: TGTGCCAGCAGCCAAGTGAGCTCTGGGGCCAACGTCCTGACTTTC.

This clone has only a few counts. Germline is not matched at one junction end, which may reflect a read error. Within the sample, other DNA sequences also encode this same CDR3. The chain couples TRBV7-2 to TRBJ2-3; TRBD2 matches 12 bases. There are 15 residues in the CDR3. The V gene's germline CDR1 is SGHTA and CDR2 FQGNSA. DNA for the CDR3: TGTGCCAGCAGCCTAGCGGGGGGGAGCACAGATACGCAGTATTTT. It specifies CASSLAGGSTDTQYF.

The gene calls are TRBV6-6 and TRBJ1-2; D is unresolved. Trimming shortened V by 0 bases and J by 7 bases, and 18 bases separated the two germline ends. This CDR3 comprises 16 residues. From germline, CDR1 is MNHNY and CDR2 SVGAGI (reference sequence). Here the CDR3 DNA reads TGTGCCAGCAGTTACTCGGACGGGAGGCAGCAGAGTGGCTACACCTTC. As protein: CASSYSDGRQQSGYTF.

This clone was counted between two and nine times. J is TRBJ2-5 and V is TRBV29-1; 8 bases agree with TRBD2. Germline V gene sequence: CDR1 SQVTM, CDR2 ANQGSEA. This CDR3 has 16 residues. V gave up 4 bases and J gave up 0 bases; unmatched junction bases: 10. The CDR3 DNA reads TGCAGCGTTGCGGGAGGGGTTAGCGTGTACCAAGAGACCCAGTACTTC. Amino acids: CSVAGGVSVYQETQYF.

This clone has a handful of counts. This chain links TRBV5-4 with TRBJ2-7; possible D gene TRBD2, 5 bases. Trimming stripped 3 bases from V and 2 bases from J, with 15 bases between. The V gene's germline CDR1 is SGHNT and CDR2 YYREEE (reference sequence). This CDR3 has 15 residues. The CDR3 reads CASSYDMGSAYEQYF. DNA for the CDR3: TGTGCCAGCAGCTACGACATGGGGAGCGCCTACGAGCAGTACTTC.

V usage is TRBV9 and J usage is TRBJ1-2, with a possible D match to TRBD1 (6 bases). Germline lookup yields CDR1 SGDLS and CDR2 YYNGEE. This CDR3 is built from 15 residues. The V and J ends lost 4 bases and 8 bases respectively, with 21 bases between them. CDR3 residues: CASSLNPGGAQGYTF. The CDR3 coding sequence is TGTGCCAGCAGCCTCAACCCCGGGGGGGCGCAAGGCTACACCTTC.

This clone appeared many times. CDR3 in DNA: TGTGCCAGCAGCTTAACTGTTTTGTCTGGGGCCAACGTCCTGACTTTC. Translation gives CASSLTVLSGANVLTF. V gene TRBV7-6 combines with J gene TRBJ2-6; D uncertain. CDR1 SGHVS and CDR2 FNYEAQ come from the germline V gene. The CDR3 runs 16 residues. Trimming stripped 2 bases from V and 1 base from J, with 9 bases between.

The chain employs TRBV5-1 and TRBJ2-7; D perhaps matches TRBD2 (5 bases). CDR3 length: 16 residues. Germline-derived CDR1 and CDR2 are SGHRS and YFSETQ. The V end lost 5 bases, the J end lost 0 bases, and 18 bases lay between the germline ends. CDR3 amino acids: CASSSPLAASSYEQYF. The CDR3 DNA reads TGCGCCAGCAGTTCTCCCCTAGCCGCCAGCTCCTACGAGCAGTACTTC.

This clone was detected ten times or more. V usage is TRBV30 and J usage is TRBJ1-2, with D hard to call. The germline V gene encodes CDR1 GTSNPN and CDR2 SVGIG (reference sequence). The CDR3 is made up of 11 amino acids. V lost 0 bases and J lost 6, with 5 bases in between. CDR3 coding DNA: TGTGCCTGGAGTGTGGAGAATGGCTACACCTTC. It translates to CAWSVENGYTF.

The chain carries TRBV7-3 and TRBJ2-3; D is ambiguous. The CDR3 spans 15 residues. Trimming cost V 1 base and J 1 base, with 9 bases left between them. The germline CDR1 and CDR2 sequences are SGHTA and FQGTGA. In nucleotides, the CDR3 is TGTGCCAGCAGCTTAAGATTGGGCGGCACAGATACGCAGTATTTT. Its protein is CASSLRLGGTDTQYF.

This chain links TRBV2 with TRBJ2-7, with D possibly being TRBD2 (5 bases). Germline V gene sequence: CDR1 SNHLY, CDR2 FYNNEI. The CDR3 covers 14 residues. The V end lost 3 bases, the J end lost 0 bases, and 9 bases lay between the germline ends. The CDR3 loop reads CASSDRDFSYEQYF. The CDR3, as DNA: TGTGCCAGCAGTGACCGGGATTTCTCCTACGAGCAGTACTTC. Complete variable domain (other parts from reference TRBV2 and TRBJ2-7): EPEVTQTPSHQVTQMGQEVILRCVPISNHLYFYWYRQILGQKVEFLVSFYNNEISEKSEIFDDQFSVERPDGSNFTLKIRSTKLEDSAMYFCASSDRDFSYEQYFGPGTRLTVT.

The J gene is TRBJ2-1, the V gene TRBV28, with D possibly TRBD2 on 8 matching bases. The CDR3 runs to 15 residues. Trimming left V 2 bases short and J 11 bases short, with 19 bases between. Germline-derived CDR1 and CDR2 are MDHEN and SYDVKM. CDR3 nucleotides: TGTGCCAGCAGTTTAGCTAGCGGGCCAGGGGGAAAGCAGTTCTTC. As protein: CASSLASGPGGKQFF.

V gene TRBV7-3 combines with J gene TRBJ1-1; perhaps TRBD1 as D (5 bases). Germline CDR1 is SGHTA and CDR2 is FQGTGA. This CDR3 has 13 residues. V was pared by 5 bases and J by 3 bases, with 10 bases between. The CDR3 DNA is TGTGCCAGCAGCCCGCAGGGTTACACTGAAGCTTTCTTT. Its protein product is CASSPQGYTEAFF.

The chain links TRBV7-6 to TRBJ2-3; D perhaps matches TRBD2 (6 bases). CDR1 SGHVS and CDR2 FNYEAQ come from the germline V gene. The CDR3 loop spans 14 amino acids. Trimming took 5 bases from V and 3 from J, leaving 12 bases between them. CDR3 DNA: TGTGCCAGCAGCCAGGGTGGAGGGACAGATACGCAGTATTTT. Amino acid sequence: CASSQGGGTDTQYF.

The table lists this clone with a few counts. This chain joins TRBV28 and TRBJ1-5, with 7 bases that match TRBD1. Looked up from germline, CDR1 is MDHEN and CDR2 is SYDVKM. The V segment lost 6 bases and the J segment 4 bases; nucleotides outside the gene matches: 12. This CDR3 spans 16 amino acids. CDR3 coding DNA: TGTGCCAGCAGCCCAGGCCAGACAGGGCTTAATCAGCCCCAGCATTTT. Protein sequence: CASSPGQTGLNQPQHF.